Shown below are 23 T cell receptor beta chains from a single sample sequenced in a study of T cell responses to AZD1222 COVID-19 vaccine. TCRdb's table, derived via immunoSEQ multiplex PCR, lists solely in-frame clones and lacks some. The table has about 97,000 clones, 86% seen once; the top ten hold less than 6%. Sample: peripheral blood, taken on day 0 of AZD1222 vaccination. Every receptor here comes from an adult in good health.

V gene TRBV9 combines with J gene TRBJ2-1; D is unclear. Per the germline V gene, CDR1 is SGDLS and CDR2 is YYNGEE. Between the trimmed V and J ends, which lost 0 bases and 5 bases, there was a span of 6 bases. This CDR3 region has 13 residues. The CDR3: CASSVGSHNEQFF. CDR3 nucleotide sequence: TGTGCCAGCAGCGTAGGTTCCCACAATGAGCAGTTCTTC. The whole variable domain, filled in from reference TRBV9 and TRBJ2-1, reads DSGVTQTPKHLITATGQRVTLRCSPRSGDLSVYWYQQSLDQGLQFLIQYYNGEERAKGNILERFSAQQFPDLHSELNLSSLELGDSALYFCASSVGSHNEQFFGPGTRLTVL.

The chain joins TRBV3-1 (or the pseudogene TRBV3-2) to TRBJ1-5; D unclear. The V gene's germline CDR1 is LGHDT and CDR2 YNNKEL (reference sequence). The CDR3 sequence is 15 residues long. The V end lost 4 bases, the J end lost 10 bases, and 20 bases lay between the germline ends. CDR3 loop: CASSPKLGDVYPQHF. DNA for the CDR3: TGTGCCAGCAGCCCAAAATTAGGAGACGTGTACCCCCAGCATTTT.

The CDR3 coding sequence is TGTGCCAGCAGTCCCCGAGGAGGAGGCTACACCTTC. It yields the protein CASSPRGGGYTF. V usage is TRBV6-2 or TRBV6-3 and J usage is TRBJ1-2; no clear D. V was clipped by 5 bases and J by 8 bases, with 12 bases between them. Germline V gives CDR1 MNHEY, CDR2 SVGEGT. The CDR3 is made up of 12 amino acids.

The J gene is TRBJ1-1, the V gene TRBV18; D call uncertain. From germline, CDR1 is KGHSH and CDR2 LQKENI. The CDR3 is 15 residues long. V was trimmed by 0 bases and J by 1 base, leaving 9 bases between them. CDR3 sequence (DNA): TGTGCCAGCTCACCACCCGCGCAGCCGAACACTGAAGCTTTCTTT. Its translation: CASSPPAQPNTEAFF.

V usage is TRBV18 and J usage is TRBJ2-1; TRBD2 matches 10 bases. This CDR3 has 16 amino acids. From germline, CDR1 is KGHSH and CDR2 LQKENI. After removal of 0 bases from V and 10 bases from J, the junction contained 9 bases not matched to a gene. The CDR3 coding sequence is TGTGCCAGCTCACCACCGCTAGCGGGGGAGCGCCCCGAGCAGTTCTTC. It encodes CASSPPLAGERPEQFF. Variable domain in full (rest from reference TRBV18 and TRBJ2-1): NAGVMQNPRHLVRRRGQEARLRCSPMKGHSHVYWYRQLPEEGLKFMVYLQKENIIDESGMPKERFSAEFPKEGPSILRIQQVVRGDSAAYFCASSPPLAGERPEQFFGPGTRLTVL.

The V gene is TRBV4-2, the J gene TRBJ2-4, with TRBD1 matching 7 bases. Germline lookup yields CDR1 LGHNA and CDR2 YNFKEQ. The CDR3 has 14 amino acids. Trimming at V came to 4 bases and at J to 3 bases, leaving 3 bases not matched to a gene. CDR3 amino acids: CASSPRGSKNIQYF. CDR3 bases: TGTGCCAGCAGCCCCAGGGGGAGCAAAAACATTCAGTACTTC.

The chain employs TRBV3-1 (or the pseudogene TRBV3-2) and TRBJ1-6, with D possibly being TRBD1 (5 bases). Germline V CDR1 and CDR2: LGHDT, YNNKEL (reference sequence). Between the trimmed V and J ends, which lost 4 bases and 2 bases, there was a span of 9 bases. This CDR3 has 15 amino acids. The CDR3 region is CASSPRVPYNSPLHF. CDR3 DNA sequence: TGTGCCAGCAGCCCCAGGGTCCCCTATAATTCACCCCTCCACTTT.

The chain carries TRBV6-5 and TRBJ1-6; possibly TRBD1 for D (6 bases). The germline CDR1 and CDR2 sequences are MNHEY and SVGAGI. The CDR3 sequence is 16 residues long. V lost 3 bases and J lost 7, with 16 bases in between. CDR3 coding DNA: TGTGCCAGCAGTTATCGGGGGGCGGGTGTGAATTCACCCCTCCACTTT. Protein sequence: CASSYRGAGVNSPLHF.

The V and J genes are TRBV15 and TRBJ2-3; D gene uncertain. From germline, CDR1 is LNHNV and CDR2 YYDKDF (reference sequence). Trimming stripped 0 bases from V and 6 bases from J, with 16 bases between. CDR3 size: 16 residues. CDR3 bases: TGTGCCACCAGCAGAGATCTCGGGTCTGGTGCGGATACGCAGTATTTT. It specifies CATSRDLGSGADTQYF.

The CDR3 DNA is TGTGCCAGCAGCCCGAGACAGGGGGCTTGGAACACTGAAGCTTTCTTT. It translates to CASSPRQGAWNTEAFF. The chain combines TRBV7-9 with TRBJ1-1, with TRBD1 matching over 10 bases. V lost 5 bases, J lost 1 base, and 7 bases stayed unmatched. The germline V gene encodes CDR1 SEHNR and CDR2 FQNEAQ (reference sequence). The CDR3 covers 16 residues.

This chain joins TRBV6-5 and TRBJ2-7; D may be TRBD1 (5 bases). Trimming left V 0 bases short and J 1 base short, with 7 bases between. The CDR3 spans 14 residues. The germline V gene has CDR1 MNHEY and CDR2 SVGAGI. The DNA for the CDR3 is TGTGCCAGCAGTTACTCGGGGCAGTCCTACGAGCAGTACTTC. It specifies CASSYSGQSYEQYF.

V and J are TRBV7-3 and TRBJ2-7, with D maybe TRBD2 (5 bases). CDR1 is SGHTA and CDR2 is FQGTGA in the germline V gene. CDR3 length equals 15 residues. Between the trimmed V and J ends, which lost 4 bases and 4 bases, there was a span of 17 bases. The CDR3 DNA reads TGTGCCAGCAGCTCCCCCCGATGCAGGAGGTACGAGCAGTACTTC. Amino acid sequence: CASSSPRCRRYEQYF.

The V and J genes are TRBV6-5 and TRBJ2-5, with 9 bases fitting TRBD1. Germline CDR1 MNHEY, CDR2 SVGAGI. J was trimmed by 5 bases and V by 0 bases; bases with no gene match: 7. The length of the CDR3 is 16 residues. CDR3 sequence: CASSYSIQGALETQYF. The CDR3 DNA is TGTGCCAGCAGTTACTCGATACAGGGGGCTCTGGAGACCCAGTACTTC.

V gene TRBV7-2 combines with J gene TRBJ2-1; 9 bases are a match to TRBD1. The CDR3 runs 13 residues. CDR1 SGHTA and CDR2 FQGNSA come from the germline V gene. The trim removed 7 bases at V and 9 bases at J, leaving 7 bases unmatched. CDR3 in DNA: TGTGCCAGCACCCAACAGGGGGCAGGTGAGCAGTTCTTC. It encodes CASTQQGAGEQFF. Full variable domain (outside the CDR3, taken from reference TRBV7-2 and TRBJ2-1): GAGVSQSPSNKVTEKGKDVELRCDPISGHTALYWYRQSLGQGLEFLIYFQGNSAPDKSGLPSDRFSAERTGGSVSTLTIQRTQQEDSAVYLCASTQQGAGEQFFGPGTRLTVL.

The chain uses TRBV2 and TRBJ1-3; D not certain. In germline, CDR1 is SNHLY, CDR2 FYNNEI. The V end was cut by 4 bases, the J end by 9 bases, with 13 bases between. The CDR3 extends over 13 amino acids. The CDR3 sequence is CASSASAGSTIYF. In DNA, the CDR3 is TGTGCCAGCAGTGCATCGGCTGGATCCACCATATATTTT. Full variable domain (outside the CDR3, taken from reference TRBV2 and TRBJ1-3): EPEVTQTPSHQVTQMGQEVILRCVPISNHLYFYWYRQILGQKVEFLVSFYNNEISEKSEIFDDQFSVERPDGSNFTLKIRSTKLEDSAMYFCASSASAGSTIYFGEGSWLTVV.

V and J are TRBV3-1 (or the pseudogene TRBV3-2) and TRBJ1-1, with 8 bases that match TRBD1. CDR1 LGHDT and CDR2 YNNKEL come from the germline V gene (reference sequence). The length of the CDR3 is 14 residues. V lost 7 bases, J lost 7 bases, and 11 bases stayed unmatched. The CDR3 DNA reads as TGTGCCAGCACTCTCGGACAGGGTTTGGGTGAAGCTTTCTTT. Translating it yields CASTLGQGLGEAFF.

V and J are TRBV6-2 or TRBV6-3 and TRBJ1-4; the D is unclear. The V gene's germline CDR1 is MNHEY and CDR2 SVGEGT. The CDR3 runs to 16 residues. V lost 2 bases to trimming and J lost 0 bases, with 10 bases between them. CDR3 protein: CASSYREPTTNEKLFF. As DNA, the CDR3 is TGTGCCAGCAGTTACAGGGAGCCTACAACTAATGAAAAACTGTTTTTT.

This chain joins TRBV23-1 and TRBJ1-5; D is ambiguous. TRBV23-1 is annotated as an ORF whose role is uncertain. V lost 1 base, J lost 5 bases, and 9 bases lay in between. CDR3 length equals 14 residues. The CDR3 protein is CASSQCQEDQPQHF. The CDR3 bases are TGCGCCAGCAGTCAATGCCAGGAAGATCAGCCCCAGCATTTT.

This clone was seen just once. This chain connects TRBV28 to TRBJ1-2; 8 bases fit TRBD1. V was pared by 6 bases and J by 4 bases, with 10 bases of the junction left unmatched. CDR1 is MDHEN and CDR2 is SYDVKM in the germline V gene. The CDR3 length is 15 residues. In DNA, the CDR3 is TGTGCCAGCAGGCGGCAGGGGGCCGTCGTCTATGGCTACACCTTC. Translating gives CASRRQGAVVYGYTF.

The CDR3 DNA follows: TGTGCCAGTAGTATTCTGGCAGGGGGGATGCACACCGGGGAGCTGTTTTTT. The encoded protein is CASSILAGGMHTGELFF. V usage is TRBV19 and J usage is TRBJ2-2, with TRBD1 as a possible D gene (7 bases). CDR3 size: 17 residues. Trimming took off 3 bases at V and 3 bases at J, with 17 bases between the two ends. Germline V gene lookup returns CDR1 LNHDA and CDR2 SQIVND (reference sequence).

The chain employs TRBV6-1 and TRBJ2-1; D is tentatively TRBD1 or TRBD2 (5 bases each). CDR3 length: 16 amino acids. V was pared by 3 bases and J by 6 bases, with 18 bases between. From germline, CDR1 is MNHNS and CDR2 SASEGT. The DNA for the CDR3 is TGTGCCAGCAGTGAGGTCGGGGCTAGTAGGGCCAATGAGCAGTTCTTC. Its protein product is CASSEVGASRANEQFF.

The chain links TRBV29-1 to TRBJ1-3; D may be TRBD1 (5 bases). V was shortened by 4 bases and J by 5 bases, with 12 bases between the two germline ends. Germline assignment: CDR1 SQVTM and CDR2 ANQGSEA. This CDR3 comprises 13 residues. The CDR3 DNA sequence: TGCAGCGTTGGGGACGGTCTGAGAAACACCATATATTTT. This translates into CSVGDGLRNTIYF. Together with reference TRBV29-1 and TRBJ1-3, the CDR3 gives the full variable domain: SAVISQKPSRDICQRGTSLTIQCQVDSQVTMMFWYRQQPGQSLTLIATANQGSEATYESGFVIDKFPISRPNLTFSTLTVSNMSPEDSSIYLCSVGDGLRNTIYFGEGSWLTVV.

This clone appeared a few times. The CDR3 region is CASSQVRSGTNEKLFF. CDR3 DNA sequence: TGCGCCAGCAGCCAAGTGAGGTCTGGGACAAATGAAAAACTGTTTTTT. The gene calls are TRBV4-1 and TRBJ1-4, with a tentative D call TRBD1 (6 bases). This CDR3 contains 16 residues. Trimming shortened V by 1 base and J by 5 bases, and 14 bases separated the two germline ends. Germline V gene data show CDR1 as MGHRA and CDR2 as YSYEKL.